This TCR beta chain appears in the sequencing data of a study of T cell clusters in autoimmune cytopenias. Findings and caveats of the study: Primary autoimmune cytopenia patients seemingly lacked the physiological T cell clusters found in healthy donors.

Some 34,000 genome equivalents of blood DNA were amplified for TRB. CDR3 length: 14 amino acids. From germline, CDR1 is KGHDR and CDR2 SFDVKD. One tube held mixed TRB-A and TRB-B primer pools for touch-down PCR. Each CDR3 protein gets one entry in TCRdb, which reprocessed the multiplex PCR reads and gives no DNA. This sample's clone table lists under 14,000 distinct CDR3 sequences. On this clonotype: The antigen remains unidentified.

These records were also assigned to another study, of T cell repertoires in aging, cancer and after chemotherapy. From that study: Around 10 million TCR reads were in the whole dataset. Age-matched healthy donors had significantly more diverse, less clonal blood TCR repertoires than untreated cancer patients. Immunological memory after chemotherapy cannot be judged from the repertoire data.

This clonotype was sampled from a human donor in good health. This rearrangement joins TRBV24-1 to TRBJ2-3. Sequenced material: peripheral blood. This CDR3 is CATSDPLSTDTQYF.